Detailed here is one T cell receptor beta chain. Blood draws occurred at baseline, cycle 4 day 1, and cycle 7 day 1. Some clones are missing from TCRdb's copy, which holds only in-frame ones; the method was immunoSEQ multiplex PCR. The data contain around 46,000 clones, 91% of them singletons. The record originates from a study of OX40 agonist ivuxolimab in advanced cancers. Study summary: Each patient was given ivuxolimab into a vein every 2 weeks, at 0.01 to 10 mg/kg.

Losses at the gene ends were 4 bases for V and 10 bases for J; bases not matched to a gene: 7. This CDR3 has 13 amino acids. Germline CDR1 reads SEHNR; CDR2 reads FQNEAQ (reference sequence). This TCR was sampled from an adult with an advanced solid tumor such as melanoma, head and neck, liver or kidney cancer. This chain connects TRBV7-9 to TRBJ2-1; TRBD1 agrees at 7 bases. This material consisted of CD4+ or CD8+ T cells sorted from blood, taken in a trial of the OX40 agonist ivuxolimab. The CDR3: CASSSPLTGEQFF. Here the CDR3 DNA reads TGTGCCAGCAGCTCCCCCCTGACAGGGGAGCAGTTCTTC. Filled out from reference TRBV7-9 and TRBJ2-1, the complete variable domain reads DTGVSQNPRHKITKRGQNVTFRCDPISEHNRLYWYRQTLGQGPEFLTYFQNEAQLEKSRLLSDRFSAERPKGSFSTLEIQRTEQGDSAMYLCASSSPLTGEQFFGPGTRLTVL.